This T cell receptor beta chain was captured by sequencing in a study of T cell responses to AZD1222 COVID-19 vaccine (dated by TCRdb to 2020 to 2022). Study-wide context: A total of over 230 trial participants underwent TCR sequencing, of whom 207 had received two doses of AZD1222 and about 25 had received two doses of the MenACWY control vaccine. Enrollment into the trials was organized by age into subgroups of 18-55, 56-69 and 70-plus years, and those subgroups contained approximately 160, 26 and 62 TCR-sequenced participants, respectively.

Points the paper makes about the study in general: Because no day 14 peak-response samples were available, the repertoires could be characterized only after the peak T cell response. The vaccine-associated CD4 TCRs covered the entire spike protein, and the dominant responses fell in regions 160-218 and 743-854. Most participants were white British and females outnumbered males, and the authors suggested that clonal diversity may have been underestimated. Reportedly, almost half of the unique spike-specific TCRs recognized epitopes lying outside the regions that are mutated in the B.1.351 and B.1.1.7 variants. Conclusions about previously exposed vaccinees are limited because only 5 or 6 AZD1222 recipients were SARS-CoV-2 seropositive at baseline. The 56-69-year group was small, and its depth increase did not reach significance, likely because of low power. Spike-specific TCR breadth and depth rose significantly after two AZD1222 doses compared with day 0 and with MenACWY recipients.

The time point label here, explained by the study, means: about 28 days (+/-7) after the second vaccine dose. AZD1222 recipients given second doses at about 4 weeks or at about 12 weeks were pooled, since spike-specific TCR depth and breadth were not found to differ between the two schedules. Vaccinee samples came from UK trials COV001 and COV002, including a single-blind randomized controlled phase 2/3 trial of AZD1222 (ChAdOx1 nCoV-19) in healthy adults. For TCRbeta chain sequencing, PBMC samples were collected from trial participants at day 0 and at day 28 after the second dose. The CDR3 numbers 12 residues from cysteine through phenylalanine. The only DNA kept is the CDR3, 36 bases in frame from the first base. The germline V gene sets CDR1 to ENHRY and CDR2 to SYGVKD. V drops 7 bases and J drops 7 bases, leaving 14 bases in between. The CDR3 regions of human TCRbeta chains were analyzed by immunosequencing. Turning to the authors' computational methods: TCRs in the repertoires were compared against a reference library of SARS-CoV-2-specific TCRs that had been generated with the MIRA antigen-specificity platform. Breadth was defined as the fraction of unique TCRs that were SARS-CoV-2-associated. Depth was defined as the fraction of total T cells that were SARS-CoV-2-associated. Using the MIRA data, each spike-specific TCR was mapped to the spike region that the TCR reacts to and placed in a CD4 or CD8 class. Log10-transformed breadth and depth values were compared by one-way ANOVA with Sidak's multiple comparisons tests. As stored in TCRdb, this immuneACCESS dataset retains in-frame rearrangements with V and J assigned. A fraction of the clones does not appear; measured against another copy, unresolved V genes explain less than half of the discrepancy, and the remainder lacks a known reason. From that table come the V and J calls and clone size; the DNA was used to work out D and trimming. The sample table holds 95,000 to 150,000 clones, of which approximately 92% were seen once. The ten largest clones capture approximately 8% of the sample.

This clone was seen a single time. There is no known antigen for this receptor. Base qualities are not provided; no much larger clone lies one nucleotide away. The material was peripheral blood, obtained 28 days after the second AZD1222 dose. This chain joins TRBV10-3 to TRBJ2-7, with no confidently assigned D gene. The sequence was collected from an adult who received the AZD1222 COVID-19 vaccine. The nucleotides are TGTGCCATCAATAGCTTTCTCGGAGAGCAGTACTTC. Translated, this gives CAINSFLGEQYF.